These T cell receptor beta chains were read from a single sample in a study of shared clonotypes between healthy human individuals. Only in-frame clones appear in the TCRdb table, and some are missing; sequencing was by immunoSEQ multiplex PCR. Among around 2.5 million clones, roughly 93% were seen once, and the ten largest hold about 0.38%. The sample consisted of naive CD4+ T cells from PBMCs. These receptors all come from a man aged 18 to 30 in good health. Some clones in this sample may be carry-over from other donors' samples. CDR3s include the opening cysteine and the closing phenylalanine or tryptophan. A D gene is named only where the DNA matches it firmly. Clone size is shown for a subset of rows, as once, few, many or a class of expanded clone.

J gene: TRBJ2-6; D gene: TRBD2; V gene: TRBV7-9; clone size: -; CDR3 protein: CGVPGTTVDSGANVLTF; CDR3 DNA: TGTGGGGTCCCCGGGACTACCGTAGACTCTGGGGCCAACGTCCTGACTTTC
J gene: TRBJ2-5; D gene: TRBD2; V gene: TRBV11-3; clone size: -; CDR3 protein: CASSLGLLETQYF; CDR3 DNA: TGTGCCAGCAGCTTGGGACTACTAGAGACCCAGTACTTC
J gene: TRBJ2-1; D gene: TRBD2; V gene: TRBV9; clone size: -; CDR3 protein: CASSVSGTPYNEQFF; CDR3 DNA: TGTGCCAGCAGCGTTAGCGGGACCCCCTACAATGAGCAGTTCTTC
J gene: TRBJ1-4; D gene: -; V gene: TRBV5-1; clone size: -; CDR3 protein: CASSSPGAREKLFF; CDR3 DNA: TGCGCCAGCAGTAGCCCAGGGGCGCGTGAAAAACTGTTTTTT
J gene: TRBJ2-2; D gene: TRBD2; V gene: TRBV5-1; clone size: -; CDR3 protein: CASSDQAGGDGELFF; CDR3 DNA: TGCGCCAGCAGCGACCAAGCGGGAGGGGACGGGGAGCTGTTTTTT
J gene: TRBJ2-3; D gene: -; V gene: TRBV9; clone size: -; CDR3 protein: CASSVGTRDTQYF; CDR3 DNA: TGTGCCAGCAGCGTAGGGACCCGGGATACGCAGTATTTT
J gene: TRBJ1-2; D gene: -; V gene: TRBV6-1; clone size: -; CDR3 protein: CASRPSFGSYGYTF; CDR3 DNA: TGTGCCAGCAGACCTAGCTTCGGGAGCTATGGCTACACCTTC
J gene: TRBJ1-3; D gene: -; V gene: TRBV5-1; clone size: -; CDR3 protein: CASSPPGGSGNTIYF; CDR3 DNA: TGCGCCAGCAGCCCGCCTGGGGGGTCTGGAAACACCATATATTTT
J gene: TRBJ2-1; D gene: -; V gene: TRBV7-8; clone size: -; CDR3 protein: CASSPQGGAYNEQFF; CDR3 DNA: TGTGCCAGCAGCCCTCAAGGGGGAGCCTACAATGAGCAGTTCTTC
J gene: TRBJ1-4; D gene: TRBD1; V gene: TRBV29-1; clone size: -; CDR3 protein: CSAQGQNTNEKLFF; CDR3 DNA: TGCAGCGCCCAGGGACAGAACACTAATGAAAAACTGTTTTTT
J gene: TRBJ2-1; D gene: TRBD2; V gene: TRBV11-3; clone size: -; CDR3 protein: CASSLTTSGSFNEQFF; CDR3 DNA: TGTGCCAGCAGCTTAACAACTAGCGGGAGTTTTAATGAGCAGTTCTTC
J gene: TRBJ2-5; D gene: TRBD2; V gene: TRBV9; clone size: -; CDR3 protein: CASSAGLATQETQYF; CDR3 DNA: TGTGCCAGCAGCGCGGGACTAGCCACTCAAGAGACCCAGTACTTC
J gene: TRBJ2-7; D gene: TRBD2; V gene: TRBV5-1; clone size: -; CDR3 protein: CASSPGLAYEQYF; CDR3 DNA: TGCGCCAGCAGCCCGGGACTAGCCTACGAGCAGTACTTC
J gene: TRBJ1-3; D gene: -; V gene: TRBV7-9; clone size: once; CDR3 protein: CASSSQSSGNTIYF; CDR3 DNA: TGTGCCAGCAGCTCACAGAGCTCTGGAAACACCATATATTTT
J gene: TRBJ1-1; D gene: TRBD1; V gene: TRBV28; clone size: -; CDR3 protein: CASSSRGRNTEAFF; CDR3 DNA: TGTGCCAGCAGTTCCAGGGGGCGGAACACTGAAGCTTTCTTT
J gene: TRBJ2-5; D gene: -; V gene: TRBV2; clone size: -; CDR3 protein: CASSRGRETQYF; CDR3 DNA: TGTGCCAGCAGCAGGGGGAGGGAGACCCAGTACTTC
J gene: TRBJ2-1; D gene: TRBD2; V gene: TRBV11-3; clone size: -; CDR3 protein: CANPRLAGGPRNYNEQFF; CDR3 DNA: TGTGCCAACCCCCGACTAGCGGGAGGGCCAAGGAACTACAATGAGCAGTTCTTC
J gene: TRBJ2-1; D gene: -; V gene: TRBV28; clone size: -; CDR3 protein: CASSLVYNEQFF; CDR3 DNA: TGTGCCAGCAGTTTGGTCTACAATGAGCAGTTCTTC
J gene: TRBJ2-1; D gene: -; V gene: TRBV6-5; clone size: once; CDR3 protein: CASSYLGGEQFF; CDR3 DNA: TGTGCCAGCAGTTATCTTGGTGGCGAGCAGTTCTTC
J gene: TRBJ1-3; D gene: -; V gene: TRBV5-1; clone size: -; CDR3 protein: CASSPPSNSGNTIYF; CDR3 DNA: TGCGCCAGCAGCCCCCCCTCGAACTCTGGAAACACCATATATTTT
J gene: TRBJ2-3; D gene: -; V gene: TRBV21-1; clone size: once; CDR3 protein: CASSGSPETSGIPHNTDTQYF; CDR3 DNA: TGTGCCAGCAGTGGAAGCCCGGAGACTAGCGGGATCCCGCATAACACAGATACGCAGTATTTT